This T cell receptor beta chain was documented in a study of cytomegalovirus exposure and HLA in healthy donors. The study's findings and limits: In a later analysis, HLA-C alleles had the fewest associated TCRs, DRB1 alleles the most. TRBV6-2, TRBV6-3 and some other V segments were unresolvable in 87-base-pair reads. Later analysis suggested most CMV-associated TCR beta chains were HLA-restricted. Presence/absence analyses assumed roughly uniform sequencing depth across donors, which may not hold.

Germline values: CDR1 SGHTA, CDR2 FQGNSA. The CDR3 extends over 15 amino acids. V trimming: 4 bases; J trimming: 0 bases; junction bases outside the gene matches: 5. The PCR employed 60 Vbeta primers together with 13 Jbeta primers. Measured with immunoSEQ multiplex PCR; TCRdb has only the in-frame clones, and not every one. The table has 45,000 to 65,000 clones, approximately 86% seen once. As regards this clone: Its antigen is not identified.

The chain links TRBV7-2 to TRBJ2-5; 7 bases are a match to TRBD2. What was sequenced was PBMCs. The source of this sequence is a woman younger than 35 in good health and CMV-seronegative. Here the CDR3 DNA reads TGTGCCAGCAGCTCCTCTAGCGGAAACCAAGAGACCCAGTACTTC. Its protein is CASSSSSGNQETQYF. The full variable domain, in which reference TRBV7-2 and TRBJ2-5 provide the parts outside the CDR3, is GAGVSQSPSNKVTEKGKDVELRCDPISGHTALYWYRQSLGQGLEFLIYFQGNSAPDKSGLPSDRFSAERTGGSVSTLTIQRTQQEDSAVYLCASSSSSGNQETQYFGPGTRLLVL.